The present T cell receptor (beta chain) was sequenced within a study of patients and donors after allogeneic stem cell transplantation. V was pared by 6 bases and J by 4 bases, with 6 bases between. This CDR3 has 10 residues. Germline lookup yields CDR1 DFQATT and CDR2 SNEGSKA (reference sequence). This clonotype was observed a handful of times. Each CDR3 protein gets one entry after TCRdb re-called the RT-PCR reads with MiXCR. The table includes roughly 940,000 distinct CDR3 sequences, approximately 18% detected once. The specimen was blood, either unsorted or a sorted T cell fraction (not recorded which). This sequence was found in a human donor who was either an allogeneic HSCT recipient or a stem cell or donor lymphocyte infusion donor (not recorded which). It is not recorded whose cells these are; they may come from a transplant donor. The gene calls are TRBV20-1 and TRBJ1-1; D might be TRBD1 (6 bases). This CDR3 reads CSAGATEAFF. The CDR3 DNA sequence: TGCAGTGCGGGGGCCACTGAAGCTTTCTTT.